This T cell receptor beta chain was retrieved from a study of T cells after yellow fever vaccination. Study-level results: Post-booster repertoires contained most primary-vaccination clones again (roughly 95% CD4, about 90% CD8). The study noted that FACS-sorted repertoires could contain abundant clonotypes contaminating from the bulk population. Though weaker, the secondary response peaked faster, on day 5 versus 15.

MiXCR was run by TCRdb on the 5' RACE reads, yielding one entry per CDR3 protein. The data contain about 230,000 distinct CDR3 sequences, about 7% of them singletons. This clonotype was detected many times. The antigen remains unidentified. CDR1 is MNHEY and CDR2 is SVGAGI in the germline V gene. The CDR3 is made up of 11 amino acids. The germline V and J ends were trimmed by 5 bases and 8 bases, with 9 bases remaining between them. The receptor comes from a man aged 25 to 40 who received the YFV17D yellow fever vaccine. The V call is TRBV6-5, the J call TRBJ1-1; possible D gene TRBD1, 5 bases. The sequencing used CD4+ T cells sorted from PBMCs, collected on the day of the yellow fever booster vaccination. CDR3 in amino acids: CASSQGIEAFF. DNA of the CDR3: TGTGCCAGCAGTCAGGGTATAGAAGCTTTCTTT.